This passage covers 20 T cell receptor beta chains from one sample sequenced in a study of regulatory T cells in long-lasting Graves disease. The sample's time point: newly diagnosed GD, antithyroid drugs for less than 3 months. PBMCs provided the RNA from which the TCR library was made. Building of the TCR beta libraries involved iRepertoire HTBI primers and Arm-PCR of CDR3 regions. TCRdb re-called the multiplex PCR reads with MiXCR, one entry per CDR3 protein. The sample includes 400,000 to 450,000 distinct CDR3 sequences, around 17% seen only once; the top ten take about 10%. This same sample was also part of a study on T cells in Graves' hyperthyroidism and ophthalmopathy.

The sample here was peripheral blood mononuclear cells (PBMCs), taken at new diagnosis, from a patient treated with antithyroid drugs. These receptors were obtained from a woman in her thirties with Graves disease.

The chain has TRBV2 and TRBJ1-2; D perhaps matches TRBD1 (6 bases). Germline CDR1 is SNHLY and CDR2 is FYNNEI. The V end lost 9 bases, the J end lost 2 bases, and 10 bases lay between the germline ends. The CDR3 has 12 residues. The CDR3 sequence: CASHDRNYGYTF. The CDR3 DNA reads TGTGCCAGTCATGACAGGAACTATGGCTACACCTTC.

CDR3 region: CASSISGRAQAGELFF. CDR3 bases: TGTGCCAGCAGCATTAGCGGGAGGGCCCAAGCCGGGGAGCTGTTTTTT. V and J are TRBV7-2 and TRBJ2-2; 11 bases fit TRBD2. The CDR3 extends over 16 amino acids. The V gene end was trimmed by 5 bases and the J gene end by 6 bases; junction bases not matched to a gene: 8. In germline, CDR1 is SGHTA, CDR2 FQGNSA.

This clonotype occurred many times. The rearrangement links TRBV7-2 to TRBJ2-1; D gene unclear. The CDR3 loop spans 14 amino acids. Germline V gene lookup returns CDR1 SGHTA and CDR2 FQGNSA. V lost 1 base and J 7 bases, leaving 11 bases between the germline ends. The CDR3 DNA reads TGTGCCAGCAGCTTAGATTCAGGTCGGAATGAGCAGTTCTTC. It is translated as CASSLDSGRNEQFF.

This clonotype was observed a few times. A much more abundant neighbour one base away suggests this may be a read error. The gene calls are TRBV7-3 and TRBJ2-1; weak D call: TRBD1 (6 bases). The J call may be in error: the DNA end matches TRBJ2-5 better. This CDR3 contains 13 residues. Germline V gives CDR1 SGHTA, CDR2 FQGTGA. DNA for the CDR3: TGTGCCAGCAGCTTAACACAGGGAGAGGCCCAGTACTTC. This translates into CASSLTQGEAQYF.

This chain links TRBV9 with TRBJ2-5; TRBD2 aligns across 9 bases. J was trimmed by 0 bases and V by 0 bases; bases with no gene match: 12. The CDR3 extends over 19 amino acids. The germline V gene encodes CDR1 SGDLS and CDR2 YYNGEE. DNA of the CDR3: TGTGCCAGCAGCGTAGGATCCCTCGGCGCTAGCGGGGACCAAGAGACCCAGTACTTC. Translating it yields CASSVGSLGASGDQETQYF. Complete variable domain (other parts from reference TRBV9 and TRBJ2-5): DSGVTQTPKHLITATGQRVTLRCSPRSGDLSVYWYQQSLDQGLQFLIQYYNGEERAKGNILERFSAQQFPDLHSELNLSSLELGDSALYFCASSVGSLGASGDQETQYFGPGTRLLVL.

Ten or more counts support this clonotype. The J gene is TRBJ2-7, the V gene TRBV7-3; 7 positions agree with TRBD1. Germline values: CDR1 SGHTA, CDR2 FQGTGA. The trim removed 5 bases at V and 4 bases at J, leaving 5 bases unmatched. The CDR3 is 13 amino acids. As DNA, the CDR3 is TGTGCCAGCAGCCCCGACAGGGATTACGAGCAGTACTTC. Protein product: CASSPDRDYEQYF.

This clonotype was counted between two and nine times. The chain recombines TRBV6-1 with TRBJ2-1; D possibly matches TRBD1 or TRBD2 (5 bases each). The CDR3 covers 18 residues. Germline loops: CDR1 MNHNS, CDR2 SASEGT. V lost 6 bases, J lost 0 bases, and 21 bases lay in between. The CDR3: CASSLAGTDRSSYNEQFF. The CDR3 nucleotides read TGTGCCAGCAGCCTCGCCGGGACCGATAGAAGCTCCTACAATGAGCAGTTCTTC.

This clonotype has at least ten counts. This chain links TRBV20-1 with TRBJ2-7; 9 bases line up with TRBD2. This CDR3 region has 15 residues. Per germline, CDR1 DFQATT and CDR2 SNEGSKA (reference sequence). Unmatched junction bases numbered 14, after V lost 5 bases and J lost 6 bases. The CDR3 region is CSAGLAGSLTREQYF. In DNA form, the CDR3 reads TGCAGTGCTGGGCTAGCGGGATCCCTTACACGCGAGCAGTACTTC.

The chain carries TRBV5-4 and TRBJ2-7; 9 bases line up with TRBD2. The CDR3 totals 15 residues. Germline V gene lookup returns CDR1 SGHNT and CDR2 YYREEE (reference sequence). The J segment lost 2 bases and the V segment lost 4 bases, leaving 7 bases of the junction unmatched. The CDR3 loop is CASSQAGGTPYEQYF. The CDR3 DNA reads TGTGCCAGCAGCCAAGCGGGAGGAACCCCCTACGAGCAGTACTTC.

The genes are TRBV7-2 and TRBJ2-3; TRBD2 matches at 9 bases. The trim removed 1 base at V and 0 bases at J, leaving 5 bases unmatched. The CDR3 covers 17 residues. From germline, CDR1 is SGHTA and CDR2 FQGNSA. The CDR3, as DNA: TGTGCCAGCAGCTTAGGACTAGCGGCCTGCAGCACAGATACGCAGTATTTT. This gives the protein CASSLGLAACSTDTQYF.

This clonotype was detected ten times or more. V and J are TRBV28 and TRBJ2-5; D is ambiguous. The ends were cut back, 6 bases at V and 7 bases at J, with 15 bases in the middle. The CDR3 totals 13 residues. Germline values: CDR1 MDHEN, CDR2 SYDVKM. CDR3 in DNA: TGTGCCAGCAGCCGAGGCGGTCAATGGACCCAGTACTTC. This gives the protein CASSRGGQWTQYF.

This clonotype was recorded at least ten times. The chain combines TRBV7-8 with TRBJ1-1, with 8 bases aligning to TRBD1. Trimming cost V 4 bases and J 3 bases; bases outside gene matches: 13. CDR1 is SGHVS, CDR2 FQNEAQ, per germline. The CDR3 is 17 amino acids. The CDR3 spells CASSSIRDRRIDTEAFF. The CDR3 nucleotides are TGTGCCAGCAGCTCAATCCGGGACAGGAGGATAGACACTGAAGCTTTCTTT.

This clonotype was counted at least ten times. This chain uses TRBV5-5 with TRBJ2-2; 9 bases are shared with TRBD2. Germline CDR1 reads SGHKS; CDR2 reads YYEKEE (reference sequence). This CDR3 spans 15 amino acids. V lost 3 bases to trimming and J lost 1 base; unmatched junction nucleotides: 1. The CDR3 DNA reads as TGTGCCAGCAGCTGGACTAGCGAGAACACCGGGGAGCTGTTTTTT. It yields the protein CASSWTSENTGELFF. The full variable domain, completed using reference TRBV5-5 and TRBJ2-2, is DAGVTQSPTHLIKTRGQQVTLRCSPISGHKSVSWYQQVLGQGPQFIFQYYEKEERGRGNFPDRFSARQFPNYSSELNVNALLLGDSALYLCASSWTSENTGELFFGEGSRLTVL.

There are many counts of this clonotype. This rearrangement joins TRBV13 to TRBJ1-2; possibly TRBD1 for D (5 bases). The CDR3 is made up of 16 amino acids. In germline, CDR1 is PRHDT, CDR2 FYEKMQ (reference sequence). V was clipped by 2 bases and J by 7 bases, with 20 bases between them. For the CDR3, the DNA is TGTGCCAGCAGCTTACGGGGCAGTATATTCGTCTCTGGCTACACCTTC. Translation gives CASSLRGSIFVSGYTF. The full variable domain, rest sourced from reference TRBV13 and TRBJ1-2, is AAGVIQSPRHLIKEKRETATLKCYPIPRHDTVYWYQQGPGQDPQFLISFYEKMQSDKGSIPDRFSAQQFSDYHSELNMSSLELGDSALYFCASSLRGSIFVSGYTFGSGTRLTVV.

The rearrangement links TRBV19 to TRBJ2-5; TRBD1 matches at 9 bases. The V segment lost 1 base and the J segment 5 bases; nucleotides outside the gene matches: 5. This CDR3 has 15 residues. Germline V lookup: CDR1 LNHDA, CDR2 SQIVND (reference sequence). DNA of the CDR3: TGTGCCAGTAGTATAGCCGGGACAGGGTACGAGACCCAGTACTTC. It translates to CASSIAGTGYETQYF.

The rearrangement uses TRBV10-3 and TRBJ2-1, with TRBD2 identical over 11 bases. The CDR3 totals 18 residues. Looked up from germline, CDR1 is ENHRY and CDR2 is SYGVKD. V lost 1 base to trimming and J lost 7 bases; unmatched junction nucleotides: 12. The CDR3 DNA sequence: TGTGCCATCAGTGAGTTTCTATATAGCGGGAGGGATAGAAATGAGCAGTTCTTC. It is translated as CAISEFLYSGRDRNEQFF.

This clonotype was seen at least ten times. The chain links TRBV5-1 to TRBJ1-1, with D perhaps TRBD1 (6 bases). The V and J ends lost 4 bases and 7 bases respectively, with 17 bases between them. The CDR3 is 14 amino acids. CDR1 SGHRS and CDR2 YFSETQ come from the germline V gene. In DNA form, the CDR3 reads TGCGCCAGCAGCCTCCTCGGGGGCCGAGGTGAAGCTTTCTTT. Translation gives CASSLLGGRGEAFF.

This clonotype has a handful of counts. The chain uses TRBV30 and TRBJ2-1; 14 bases fit TRBD2. The CDR3 consists of 15 residues. Per the germline V gene, CDR1 is GTSNPN and CDR2 is SVGIG (reference sequence). The trim removed 0 bases at V and 8 bases at J, leaving 3 bases unmatched. The CDR3 protein is CAWSVGTSGGYEQFF. CDR3 in DNA: TGTGCCTGGAGTGTTGGGACTAGCGGGGGTTATGAGCAGTTCTTC.

This clonotype showed up many times. The genes are TRBV13 and TRBJ2-3; D is tentatively TRBD1 or TRBD2 (5 bases each). CDR1 is PRHDT, CDR2 FYEKMQ, per germline (reference sequence). This CDR3 comprises 15 residues. The V end lost 5 bases, the J end lost 2 bases, and 14 bases lay between the germline ends. CDR3 DNA: TGTGCCAGCAGCCACCCGGGACCCCCCACAGATACGCAGTATTTT. Translation gives CASSHPGPPTDTQYF.

This clonotype was counted ten times or more. The chain uses TRBV6-1 and TRBJ2-7; tentative D call: TRBD2 (6 bases). The V end was cut by 8 bases, the J end by 2 bases, with 19 bases between. Germline CDR1 and CDR2: MNHNS and SASEGT. This CDR3 spans 15 amino acids. Written as DNA, the CDR3 is TGTGCCAGCGAGGAGGATGGTAGCGGTCCCTACGAGCAGTACTTC. It is translated as CASEEDGSGPYEQYF.